This TCR beta chain was identified in a study of blood T cells in healthy people across ages. Study-wide results and limits: TCR beta diversity, measured per million T cells, fell in a roughly linear way with age.

With respect to this clonotype: Its cognate antigen is unknown.

Primed by a sample-barcoded 5' primer and a J-beta primer mix, a second PCR proceeded for roughly 7 to 12 cycles. Each cDNA molecule received a tag from a template-switch adaptor that had 12 random nucleotides. Paired-end reads containing CDR3 totaled no fewer than 2.5 million for each sample. TCRdb reprocessed the 5' RACE reads via MiXCR and lists one record per CDR3 protein. The sample shows about 1.1 million distinct CDR3 sequences, about two fifths of them seen only once. Germline CDR1 SNHLY, CDR2 FYNNEI. V lost 10 bases and J lost 8; bases outside the gene matches: 7. This CDR3 has 11 amino acids.

The chain has TRBV2 and TRBJ1-2, with 7 bases identical to TRBD1. Sequencing input: blood. The receptor was isolated from a man younger than 35 in good health. DNA for the CDR3: TGTGCCACCGCAGACAGGGTGGGCTACACCTTC. It specifies CATADRVGYTF.